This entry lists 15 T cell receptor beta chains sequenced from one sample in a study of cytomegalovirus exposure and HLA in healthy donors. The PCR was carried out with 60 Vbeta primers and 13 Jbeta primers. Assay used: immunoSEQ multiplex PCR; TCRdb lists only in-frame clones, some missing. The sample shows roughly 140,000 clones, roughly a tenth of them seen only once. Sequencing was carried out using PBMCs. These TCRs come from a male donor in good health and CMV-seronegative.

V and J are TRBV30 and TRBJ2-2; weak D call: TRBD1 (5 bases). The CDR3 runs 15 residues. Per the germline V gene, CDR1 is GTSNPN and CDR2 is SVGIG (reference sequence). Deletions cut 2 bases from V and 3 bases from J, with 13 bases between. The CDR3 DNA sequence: TGTGCCTGGAGTAGGGGTGCTAGTTACACCGGGGAGCTGTTTTTT. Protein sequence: CAWSRGASYTGELFF.

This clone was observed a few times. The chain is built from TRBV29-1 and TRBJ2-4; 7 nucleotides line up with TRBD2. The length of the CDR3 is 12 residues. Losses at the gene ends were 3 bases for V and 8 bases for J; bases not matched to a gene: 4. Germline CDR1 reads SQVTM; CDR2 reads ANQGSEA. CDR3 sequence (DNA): TGCAGCGTTGAGGGGGGGGTGGACATTCAGTACTTC. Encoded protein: CSVEGGVDIQYF.

The CDR3 sequence: CASSLTRVPYGYTF. In nucleotides, the CDR3 is TGTGCCAGCAGCTTAACGAGGGTGCCCTATGGCTACACCTTC. The chain joins TRBV7-3 to TRBJ1-2; D is unclear. V was clipped by 0 bases and J by 4 bases, with 9 bases between them. This CDR3 comprises 14 residues. Germline V lookup: CDR1 SGHTA, CDR2 FQGTGA.

CDR3 residues: CASSRGAYNSPLHF. CDR3 bases: TGTGCCAGCAGCCGGGGGGCCTATAATTCACCCCTCCACTTT. The rearrangement links TRBV7-3 to TRBJ1-6, with D tentatively TRBD1 (5 bases). The V gene's germline CDR1 is SGHTA and CDR2 FQGTGA. With 5 bases removed from V and 2 bases from J, the gap between germline ends came to 7 bases. The CDR3 loop spans 14 amino acids. The entire variable domain, with the rest obtained from reference TRBV7-3 and TRBJ1-6, is as follows: GAGVSQTPSNKVTEKGKYVELRCDPISGHTALYWYRQSLGQGPEFLIYFQGTGAADDSGLPNDRFFAVRPEGSVSTLKIQRTERGDSAVYLCASSRGAYNSPLHFGNGTRLTVT.

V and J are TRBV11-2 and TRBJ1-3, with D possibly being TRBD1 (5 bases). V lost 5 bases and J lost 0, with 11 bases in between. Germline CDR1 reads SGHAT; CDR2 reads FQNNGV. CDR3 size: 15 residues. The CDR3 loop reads CASSPGGFSGNTIYF. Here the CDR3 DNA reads TGTGCCAGCAGCCCGGGGGGATTCTCTGGAAACACCATATATTTT.

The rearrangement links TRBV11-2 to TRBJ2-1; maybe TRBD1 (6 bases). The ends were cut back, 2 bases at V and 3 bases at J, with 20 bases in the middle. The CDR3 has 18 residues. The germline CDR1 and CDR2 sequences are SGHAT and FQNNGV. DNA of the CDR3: TGTGCCAGCAGCTTATACGGCCCGCAGGGGCTTGGCTACAATGAGCAGTTCTTC. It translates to CASSLYGPQGLGYNEQFF.

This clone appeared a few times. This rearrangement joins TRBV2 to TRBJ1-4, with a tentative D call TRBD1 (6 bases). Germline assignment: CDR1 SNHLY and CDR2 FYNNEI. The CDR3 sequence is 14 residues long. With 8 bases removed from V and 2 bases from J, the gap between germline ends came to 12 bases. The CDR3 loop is CASYTGQTNEKLFF. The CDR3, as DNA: TGTGCCAGCTACACAGGGCAGACTAATGAAAAACTGTTTTTT.

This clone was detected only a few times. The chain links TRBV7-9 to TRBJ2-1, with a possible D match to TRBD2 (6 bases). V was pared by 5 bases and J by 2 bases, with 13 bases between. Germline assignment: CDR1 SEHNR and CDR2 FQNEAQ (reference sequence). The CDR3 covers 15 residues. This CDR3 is CASSERLGPYNEQFF. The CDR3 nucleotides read TGTGCCAGCAGCGAACGACTAGGCCCCTACAATGAGCAGTTCTTC.

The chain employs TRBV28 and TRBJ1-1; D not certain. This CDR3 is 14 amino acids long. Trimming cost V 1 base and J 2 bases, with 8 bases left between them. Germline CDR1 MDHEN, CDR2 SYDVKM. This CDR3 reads CASSLFRGNTEAFF. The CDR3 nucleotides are TGTGCCAGCAGTTTATTCCGGGGAAACACTGAAGCTTTCTTT.

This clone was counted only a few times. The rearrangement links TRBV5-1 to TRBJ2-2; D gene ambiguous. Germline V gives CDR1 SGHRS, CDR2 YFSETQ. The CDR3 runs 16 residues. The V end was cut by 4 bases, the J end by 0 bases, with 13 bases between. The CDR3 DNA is TGCGCCAGCAGCCCCTTAGCCGGTGCGAACACCGGGGAGCTGTTTTTT. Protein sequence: CASSPLAGANTGELFF.

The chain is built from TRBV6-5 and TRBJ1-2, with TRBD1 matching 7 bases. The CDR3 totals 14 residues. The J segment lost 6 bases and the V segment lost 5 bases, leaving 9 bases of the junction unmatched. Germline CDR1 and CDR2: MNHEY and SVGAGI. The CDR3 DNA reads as TGTGCCAGCAGTCAAGGGGGCGCTCCCCATGGCTACACCTTC. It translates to CASSQGGAPHGYTF.

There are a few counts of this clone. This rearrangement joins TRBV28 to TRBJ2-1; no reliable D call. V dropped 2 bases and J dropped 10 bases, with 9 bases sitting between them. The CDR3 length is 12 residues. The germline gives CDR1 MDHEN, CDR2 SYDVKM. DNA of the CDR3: TGTGCCAGCAGTTTAGTCGGTCGAGAGCAGTTCTTC. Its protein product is CASSLVGREQFF.

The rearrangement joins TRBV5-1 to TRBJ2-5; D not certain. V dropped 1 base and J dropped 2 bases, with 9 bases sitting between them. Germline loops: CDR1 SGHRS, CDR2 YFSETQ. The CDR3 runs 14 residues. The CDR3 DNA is TGCGCCAGCAGCTTGAGCCCGCCGCAAGAGACCCAGTACTTC. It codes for CASSLSPPQETQYF. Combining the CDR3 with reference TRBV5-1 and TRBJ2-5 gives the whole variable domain KAGVTQTPRYLIKTRGQQVTLSCSPISGHRSVSWYQQTPGQGLQFLFEYFSETQRNKGNFPGRFSGRQFSNSRSEMNVSTLELGDSALYLCASSLSPPQETQYFGPGTRLLVL.

The CDR3 region has the DNA TGTGCCAGCAGCCCACGGGGGGGCGCGGGCACCGGGGAGCTGTTTTTT. Its protein is CASSPRGGAGTGELFF. The rearrangement links TRBV4-2 to TRBJ2-2; 8 nucleotides line up with TRBD2. Germline V gene data show CDR1 as LGHNA and CDR2 as YNFKEQ. The CDR3 sequence is 16 residues long. J lost 4 bases, V lost 4 bases, and 8 bases had no gene match.

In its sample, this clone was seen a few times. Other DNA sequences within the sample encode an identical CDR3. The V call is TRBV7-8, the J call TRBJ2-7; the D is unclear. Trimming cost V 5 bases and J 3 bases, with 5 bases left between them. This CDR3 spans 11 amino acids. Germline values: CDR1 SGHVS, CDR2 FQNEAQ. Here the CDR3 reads CASSPYYEQYF. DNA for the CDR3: TGTGCCAGCAGCCCTTACTACGAGCAGTACTTC.